The 2 T cell receptor beta chains reported below all come from one sample, sequenced in a study of blood T cells in healthy people across ages. The second PCR ran roughly 6 to 12 cycles with a sample-barcoded 5' primer and J-beta primers. From the 5' RACE reads, TCRdb called clonotypes with MiXCR, one entry per CDR3 protein. The table shows roughly 800,000 distinct CDR3 sequences, with 20% to 30% occurring only once. This same sample was also part of a study on T cells of mothers and their children.

The sample comprised blood. All receptors come from a boy aged 5-17 years in good health.

At least ten counts were recorded for this clonotype. Sequence at one end of the junction differs from germline and may be a read error. The gene calls are TRBV5-1 and TRBJ2-3, with TRBD1 as a possible D gene (5 bases). The germline V gene encodes CDR1 SGHRS and CDR2 YFSETQ. The CDR3 runs 13 residues. CDR3 region: CASSLQGTDTQYF. The CDR3 bases are TGTGCCAGCAGCTTACAGGGCACAGATACGCAGTATTTT.

The V gene is TRBV2, the J gene TRBJ2-5; D perhaps matches TRBD1 (6 bases). The closer fit of TRBJ2-1 to the DNA end suggests the J call may be wrong. Germline V gene lookup returns CDR1 SNHLY and CDR2 FYNNEI. The CDR3 has 15 amino acids. DNA for the CDR3: TGTGCCAGCAGTGAAGTACCCCAAGGGGGCAATGAGCAGTTCTTC. The encoded protein is CASSEVPQGGNEQFF.